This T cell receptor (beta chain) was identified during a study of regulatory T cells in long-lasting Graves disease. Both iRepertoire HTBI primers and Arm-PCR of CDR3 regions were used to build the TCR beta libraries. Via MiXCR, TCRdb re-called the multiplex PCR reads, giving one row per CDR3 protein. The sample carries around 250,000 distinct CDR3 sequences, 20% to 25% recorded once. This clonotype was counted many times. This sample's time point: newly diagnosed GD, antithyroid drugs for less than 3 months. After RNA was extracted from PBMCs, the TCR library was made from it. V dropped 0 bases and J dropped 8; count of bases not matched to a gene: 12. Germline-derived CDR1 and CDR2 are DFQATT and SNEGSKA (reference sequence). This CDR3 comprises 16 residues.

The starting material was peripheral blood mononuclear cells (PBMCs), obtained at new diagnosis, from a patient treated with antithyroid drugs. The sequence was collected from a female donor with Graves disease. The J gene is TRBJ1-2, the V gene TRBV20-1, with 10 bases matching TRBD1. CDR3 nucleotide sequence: TGCAGTGCTAGAGATAGGTCTCGGGACAGGGGATTGGGCTACACCTTC. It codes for CSARDRSRDRGLGYTF.